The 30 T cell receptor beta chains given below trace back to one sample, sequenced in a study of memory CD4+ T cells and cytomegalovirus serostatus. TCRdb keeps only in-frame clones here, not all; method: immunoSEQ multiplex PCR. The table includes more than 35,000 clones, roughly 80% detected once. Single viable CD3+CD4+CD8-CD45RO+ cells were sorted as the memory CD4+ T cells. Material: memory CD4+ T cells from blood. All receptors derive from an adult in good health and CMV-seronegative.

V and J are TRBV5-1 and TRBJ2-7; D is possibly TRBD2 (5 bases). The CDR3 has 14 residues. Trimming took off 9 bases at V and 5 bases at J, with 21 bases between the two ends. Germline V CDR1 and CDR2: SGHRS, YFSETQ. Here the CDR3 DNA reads TGCGCCACCCACGAAGGAACAGAGGGCAACGAGCAGTACTTC. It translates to CATHEGTEGNEQYF.

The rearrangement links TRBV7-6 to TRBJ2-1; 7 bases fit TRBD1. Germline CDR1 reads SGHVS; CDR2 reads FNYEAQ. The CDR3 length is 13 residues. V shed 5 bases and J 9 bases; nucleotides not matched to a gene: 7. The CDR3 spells CASSPTGVSEQFF. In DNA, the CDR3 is TGTGCCAGCAGCCCTACAGGGGTTAGTGAGCAGTTCTTC.

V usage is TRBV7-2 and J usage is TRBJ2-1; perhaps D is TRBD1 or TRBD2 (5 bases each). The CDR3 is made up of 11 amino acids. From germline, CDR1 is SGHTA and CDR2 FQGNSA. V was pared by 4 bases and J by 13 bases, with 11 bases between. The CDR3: CASSYGTAQFF. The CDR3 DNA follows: TGTGCCAGCAGCTACGGGACGGCACAGTTCTTC.

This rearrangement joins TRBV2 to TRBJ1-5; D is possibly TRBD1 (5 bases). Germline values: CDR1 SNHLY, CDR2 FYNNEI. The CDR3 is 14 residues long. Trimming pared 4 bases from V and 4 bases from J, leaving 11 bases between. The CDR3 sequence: CASSVRDGNQPQHF. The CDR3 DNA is TGTGCCAGCAGTGTGAGGGACGGTAATCAGCCCCAGCATTTT.

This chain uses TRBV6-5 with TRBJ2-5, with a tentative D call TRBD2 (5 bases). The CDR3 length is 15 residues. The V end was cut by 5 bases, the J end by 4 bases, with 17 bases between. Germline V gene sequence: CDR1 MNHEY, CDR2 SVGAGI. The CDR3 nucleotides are TGTGCCAGCAGTGGACCCTCCCGAGGGCGAGAGACCCAGTACTTC. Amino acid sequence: CASSGPSRGRETQYF.

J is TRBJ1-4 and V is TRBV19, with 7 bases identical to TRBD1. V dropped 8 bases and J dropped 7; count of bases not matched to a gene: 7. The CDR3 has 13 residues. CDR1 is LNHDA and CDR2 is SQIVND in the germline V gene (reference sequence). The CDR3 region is CASGVTGSEKLFF. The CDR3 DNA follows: TGTGCCAGTGGCGTGACAGGGTCTGAAAAACTGTTTTTT.

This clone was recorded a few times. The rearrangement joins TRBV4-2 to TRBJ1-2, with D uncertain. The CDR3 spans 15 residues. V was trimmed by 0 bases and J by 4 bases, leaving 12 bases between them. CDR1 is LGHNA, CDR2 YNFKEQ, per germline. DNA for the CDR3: TGTGCCAGCAGCCAAGAGGACCAGTCAAGCTATGGCTACACCTTC. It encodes CASSQEDQSSYGYTF.

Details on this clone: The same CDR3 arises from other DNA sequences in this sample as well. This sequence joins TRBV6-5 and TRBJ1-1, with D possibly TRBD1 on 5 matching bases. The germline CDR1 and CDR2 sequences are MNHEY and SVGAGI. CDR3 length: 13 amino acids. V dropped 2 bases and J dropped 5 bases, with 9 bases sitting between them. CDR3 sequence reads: CASSYREGTEAFF. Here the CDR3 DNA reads TGTGCCAGCAGTTACAGGGAGGGGACTGAAGCTTTCTTT.

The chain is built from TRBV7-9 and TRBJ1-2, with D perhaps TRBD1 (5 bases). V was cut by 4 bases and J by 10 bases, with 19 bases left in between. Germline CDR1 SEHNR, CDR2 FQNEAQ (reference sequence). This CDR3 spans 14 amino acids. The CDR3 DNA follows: TGTGCCAGCAGCTCAAACGTAGGGGCCGATGTCTACACCTTC. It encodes CASSSNVGADVYTF.

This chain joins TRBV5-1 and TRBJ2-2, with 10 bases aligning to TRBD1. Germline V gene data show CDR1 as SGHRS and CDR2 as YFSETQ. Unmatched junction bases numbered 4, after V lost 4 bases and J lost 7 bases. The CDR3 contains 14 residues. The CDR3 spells CASSEGQGFGELFF. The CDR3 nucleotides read TGCGCCAGCAGCGAGGGACAGGGGTTCGGGGAGCTGTTTTTT.

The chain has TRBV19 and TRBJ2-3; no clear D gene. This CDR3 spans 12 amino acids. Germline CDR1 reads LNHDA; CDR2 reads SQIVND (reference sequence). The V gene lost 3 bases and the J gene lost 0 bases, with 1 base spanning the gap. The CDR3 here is CASSISTDTQYF. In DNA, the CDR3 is TGTGCCAGTAGTATCAGCACAGATACGCAGTATTTT. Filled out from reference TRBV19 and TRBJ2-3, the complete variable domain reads DGGITQSPKYLFRKEGQNVTLSCEQNLNHDAMYWYRQDPGQGLRLIYYSQIVNDFQKGDIAEGYSVSREKKESFPLTVTSAQKNPTAFYLCASSISTDTQYFGPGTRLTVL.

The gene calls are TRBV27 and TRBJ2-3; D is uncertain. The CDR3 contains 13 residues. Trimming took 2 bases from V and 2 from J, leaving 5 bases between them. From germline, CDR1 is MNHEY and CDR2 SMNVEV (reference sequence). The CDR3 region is CASSLGYTDTQYF. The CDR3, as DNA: TGTGCCAGCAGTTTAGGGTACACAGATACGCAGTATTTT.

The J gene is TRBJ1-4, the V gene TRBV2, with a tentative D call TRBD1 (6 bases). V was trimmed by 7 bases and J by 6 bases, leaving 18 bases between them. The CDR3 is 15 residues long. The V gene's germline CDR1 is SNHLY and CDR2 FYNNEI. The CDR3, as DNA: TGTGCCAGCAATCCCGGGTCGGGACAAGATGAAAAACTGTTTTTT. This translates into CASNPGSGQDEKLFF. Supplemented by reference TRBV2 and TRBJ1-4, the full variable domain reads EPEVTQTPSHQVTQMGQEVILRCVPISNHLYFYWYRQILGQKVEFLVSFYNNEISEKSEIFDDQFSVERPDGSNFTLKIRSTKLEDSAMYFCASNPGSGQDEKLFFGSGTQLSVL.

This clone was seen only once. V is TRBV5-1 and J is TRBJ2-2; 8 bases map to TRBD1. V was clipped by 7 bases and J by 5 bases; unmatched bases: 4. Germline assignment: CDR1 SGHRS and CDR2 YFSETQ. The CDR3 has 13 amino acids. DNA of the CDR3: TGCGCCAGCGGAACAGGGGGAACCGGGGAGCTGTTTTTT. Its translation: CASGTGGTGELFF.

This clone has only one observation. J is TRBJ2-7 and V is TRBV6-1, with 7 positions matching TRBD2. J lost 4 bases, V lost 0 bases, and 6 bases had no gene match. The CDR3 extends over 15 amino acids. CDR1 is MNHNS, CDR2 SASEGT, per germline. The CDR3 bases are TGTGCCAGCAGTGAAGCGTGGCGGGGGTTATACGAGCAGTACTTC. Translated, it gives CASSEAWRGLYEQYF.

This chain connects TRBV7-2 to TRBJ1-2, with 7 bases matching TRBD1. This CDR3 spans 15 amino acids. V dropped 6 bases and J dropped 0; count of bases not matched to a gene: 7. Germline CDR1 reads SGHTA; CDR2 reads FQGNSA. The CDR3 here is CASSRQGSANYGYTF. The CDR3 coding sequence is TGTGCCAGCAGTAGACAGGGCTCTGCTAACTATGGCTACACCTTC. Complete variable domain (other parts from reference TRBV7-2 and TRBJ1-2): GAGVSQSPSNKVTEKGKDVELRCDPISGHTALYWYRQSLGQGLEFLIYFQGNSAPDKSGLPSDRFSAERTGGSVSTLTIQRTQQEDSAVYLCASSRQGSANYGYTFGSGTRLTVV.

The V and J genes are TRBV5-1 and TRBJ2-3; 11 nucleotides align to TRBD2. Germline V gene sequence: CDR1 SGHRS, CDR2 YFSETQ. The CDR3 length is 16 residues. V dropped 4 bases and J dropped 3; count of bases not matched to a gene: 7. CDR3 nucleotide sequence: TGCGCCAGCAGCGCGGATAGCGGGGGGGCTACAGATACGCAGTATTTT. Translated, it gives CASSADSGGATDTQYF.

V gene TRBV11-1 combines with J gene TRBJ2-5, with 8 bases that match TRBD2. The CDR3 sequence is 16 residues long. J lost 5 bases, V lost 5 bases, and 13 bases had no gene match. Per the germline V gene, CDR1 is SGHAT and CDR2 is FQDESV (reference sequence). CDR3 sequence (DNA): TGTGCCAGCAGCCCCGGGACTAGAGCTGGTGGCGAGACCCAGTACTTC. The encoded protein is CASSPGTRAGGETQYF.

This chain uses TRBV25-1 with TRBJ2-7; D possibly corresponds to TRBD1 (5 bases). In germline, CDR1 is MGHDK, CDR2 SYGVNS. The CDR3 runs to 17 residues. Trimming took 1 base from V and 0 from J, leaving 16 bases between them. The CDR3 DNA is TGTGCCAGCAGTGAATCACCAACAGGCCCCGTCTCCTACGAGCAGTACTTC. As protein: CASSESPTGPVSYEQYF.

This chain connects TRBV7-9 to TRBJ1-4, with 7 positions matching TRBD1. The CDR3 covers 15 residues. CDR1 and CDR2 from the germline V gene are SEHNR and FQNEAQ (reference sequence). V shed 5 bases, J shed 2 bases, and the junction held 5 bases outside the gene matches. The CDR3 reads CASSARTGTNEKLFF. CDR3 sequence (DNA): TGTGCCAGCAGCGCTCGGACAGGTACTAATGAAAAACTGTTTTTT.

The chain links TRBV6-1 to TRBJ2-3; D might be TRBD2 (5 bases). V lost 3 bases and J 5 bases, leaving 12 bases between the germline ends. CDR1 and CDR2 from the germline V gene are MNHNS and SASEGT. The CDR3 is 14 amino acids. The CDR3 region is CASSEGAKGDTQYF. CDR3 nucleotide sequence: TGTGCCAGCAGTGAGGGAGCGAAGGGAGATACGCAGTATTTT.

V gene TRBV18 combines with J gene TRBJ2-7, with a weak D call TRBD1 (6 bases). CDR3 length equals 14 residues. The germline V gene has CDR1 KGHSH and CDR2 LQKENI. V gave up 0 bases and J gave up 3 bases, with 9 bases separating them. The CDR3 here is CASSPPNRDYEQYF. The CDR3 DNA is TGTGCCAGCTCACCACCTAACAGGGACTACGAGCAGTACTTC.

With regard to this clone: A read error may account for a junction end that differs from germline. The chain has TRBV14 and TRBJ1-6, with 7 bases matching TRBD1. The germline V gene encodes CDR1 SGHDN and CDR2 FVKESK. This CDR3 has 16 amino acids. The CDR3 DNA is TGTGCCAGCAGTCAAGTTTCCAGGGGGGGAGGTTCACCCCTCCACTTT. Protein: CASSQVSRGGGSPLHF.

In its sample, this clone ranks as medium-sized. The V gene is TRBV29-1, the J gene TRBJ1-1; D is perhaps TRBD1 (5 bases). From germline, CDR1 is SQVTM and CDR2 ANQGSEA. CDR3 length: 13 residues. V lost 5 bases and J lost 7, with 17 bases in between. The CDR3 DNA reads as TGCAGCGTTCAGGGTCGGGGGACCAATGAAGCTTTCTTT. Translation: CSVQGRGTNEAFF. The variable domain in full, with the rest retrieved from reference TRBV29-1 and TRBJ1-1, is SAVISQKPSRDICQRGTSLTIQCQVDSQVTMMFWYRQQPGQSLTLIATANQGSEATYESGFVIDKFPISRPNLTFSTLTVSNMSPEDSSIYLCSVQGRGTNEAFFGQGTRLTVV.

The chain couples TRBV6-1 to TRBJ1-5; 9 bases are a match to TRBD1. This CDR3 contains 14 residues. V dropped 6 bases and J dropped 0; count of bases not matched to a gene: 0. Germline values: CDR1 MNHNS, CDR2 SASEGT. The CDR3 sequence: CASRQGASNQPQHF. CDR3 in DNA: TGTGCCAGCAGACAGGGGGCTAGCAATCAGCCCCAGCATTTT.

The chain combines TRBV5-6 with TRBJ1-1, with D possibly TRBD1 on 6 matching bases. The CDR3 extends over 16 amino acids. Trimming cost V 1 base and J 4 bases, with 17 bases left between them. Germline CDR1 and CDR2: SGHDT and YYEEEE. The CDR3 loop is CASSLRQGTLLTEAFF. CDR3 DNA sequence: TGTGCCAGCAGCTTGCGGCAGGGGACCTTGCTCACTGAAGCTTTCTTT.

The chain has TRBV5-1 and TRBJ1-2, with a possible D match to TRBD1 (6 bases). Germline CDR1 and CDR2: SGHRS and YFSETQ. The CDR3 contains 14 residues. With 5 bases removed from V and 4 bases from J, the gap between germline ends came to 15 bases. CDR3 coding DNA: TGCGCCAGCAGGGACGGGGGGCAGAGCTATGGCTACACCTTC. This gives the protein CASRDGGQSYGYTF. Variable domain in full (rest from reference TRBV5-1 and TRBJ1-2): KAGVTQTPRYLIKTRGQQVTLSCSPISGHRSVSWYQQTPGQGLQFLFEYFSETQRNKGNFPGRFSGRQFSNSRSEMNVSTLELGDSALYLCASRDGGQSYGYTFGSGTRLTVV.

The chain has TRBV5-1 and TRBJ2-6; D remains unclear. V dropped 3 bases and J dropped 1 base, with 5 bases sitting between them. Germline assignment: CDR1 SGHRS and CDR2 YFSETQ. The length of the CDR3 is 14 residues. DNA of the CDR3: TGCGCCAGCAGCTGGGGATCTGGGGCCAACGTCCTGACTTTC. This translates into CASSWGSGANVLTF.

CDR3 loop: CASSASDRANEKLFF. CDR3 nucleotides: TGTGCCAGCAGCGCCAGCGACAGGGCTAATGAAAAACTGTTTTTT. V and J are TRBV2 and TRBJ1-4; 7 bases are shared with TRBD1. CDR1 SNHLY and CDR2 FYNNEI come from the germline V gene. Trimming took 6 bases from V and 3 from J; bases not matched to a gene: 7. CDR3 length equals 15 residues.

CDR3 sequence (DNA): TGTGCCAGCAGGACCCCGGGACAGGGAAACACCGGGGAGCTGTTTTTT. Its translation: CASRTPGQGNTGELFF. V is TRBV7-9 and J is TRBJ2-2, with TRBD1 matching over 9 bases. CDR1 SEHNR and CDR2 FQNEAQ come from the germline V gene (reference sequence). This CDR3 spans 16 amino acids. J gave up 2 bases and V 6 bases, and 7 bases lay outside the gene matches.